This T cell receptor beta chain was recorded in a study of T cell responses to AZD1222 COVID-19 vaccine. Overall study context: Recipients boosted at about 4 weeks or about 12 weeks are pooled. The study, taken as a whole, reports: Clonal diversity may have been underestimated, and the donors were mostly white British, with more females than males. Within unmutated variant regions lay the reported targets of nearly half of spike-specific TCRs. Spike-specific TCR breadth and depth grew following two AZD1222 doses.

As for this clone: Its specificity is not known.

Sequencing used immunoSEQ multiplex PCR; TCRdb keeps in-frame clones, though not all of them. The table has more than 100,000 clones, around 88% seen once. This CDR3 spans 16 amino acids. CDR1 SGHRS and CDR2 YFSETQ come from the germline V gene. V trimming: 3 bases; J trimming: 3 bases; junction bases outside the gene matches: 10. The rearrangement joins TRBV5-1 to TRBJ2-7; 9 nucleotides match TRBD1. The clonotype was recovered from an adult in good health. Material: peripheral blood, obtained on day 0 of AZD1222 vaccination. Here the CDR3 DNA reads TGCGCCAGCAGCTGGGGAACGGGACAGGGATTCTACGAGCAGTACTTC. Its protein product is CASSWGTGQGFYEQYF.